This entry lists 20 T cell receptor beta chains sequenced from one sample in a study of blood T cells in healthy people across ages. A second PCR of roughly 7 to 11 cycles used a sample-barcoded 5' primer and a J-beta primer mix. TCRdb used MiXCR to reprocess the 5' RACE reads, holding one entry per CDR3 protein. The data show around 650,000 distinct CDR3 sequences, around 41% seen once. The source material was blood. These receptors were taken from an elderly man in good health.

V and J are TRBV4-3 and TRBJ2-3; TRBD1 aligns across 10 bases. The CDR3 has 16 amino acids. Germline-derived CDR1 and CDR2 are LGHNA and YSLEER. The V gene end was trimmed by 2 bases and the J gene end by 5 bases; junction bases not matched to a gene: 7. This CDR3 is CASSQTAGQGQDTQYF. The CDR3 DNA is TGCGCCAGCAGCCAAACCGCGGGACAGGGGCAAGATACGCAGTATTTT.

This clonotype showed up just a few times. This chain links TRBV20-1 with TRBJ1-1, with D possibly matching TRBD1 (6 bases). CDR3 length equals 13 residues. Germline V lookup: CDR1 DFQATT, CDR2 SNEGSKA (reference sequence). The V end lost 5 bases, the J end lost 5 bases, and 15 bases lay between the germline ends. The CDR3 DNA is TGCAGTGCTCATTCAGGGGTTGGGACTGAAGCTTTCTTT. Translation gives CSAHSGVGTEAFF.

This rearrangement joins TRBV20-1 to TRBJ1-5; TRBD1 is a possible D gene (6 bases). The CDR3 length is 16 residues. V was shortened by 2 bases and J by 4 bases, with 18 bases between the two germline ends. CDR1 is DFQATT and CDR2 is SNEGSKA in the germline V gene (reference sequence). The CDR3 DNA reads as TGCAGTGCTAGATTTTCCGGGGGGGCCCAAAATCAGCCCCAGCATTTT. Its translation is CSARFSGGAQNQPQHF.

V is TRBV3-1 and J is TRBJ2-1; no clear D gene. CDR1 is LGHDT and CDR2 is YNNKEL in the germline V gene (reference sequence). The CDR3 is 17 amino acids. Trimming cost V 1 base and J 0 bases, with 13 bases left between them. The CDR3: CASSQGPVASSYNEQFF. The CDR3 coding sequence is TGTGCCAGCAGCCAAGGCCCTGTAGCCAGCTCCTACAATGAGCAGTTCTTC.

This clonotype has a handful of counts. The V call is TRBV11-2, the J call TRBJ2-6; TRBD1 or TRBD2 may be the D gene (6 bases each). Germline assignment: CDR1 SGHAT and CDR2 FQNNGV. Trimming cost V 1 base and J 2 bases, with 21 bases left between them. This CDR3 has 20 amino acids. In DNA form, the CDR3 reads TGTGCCAGCAGCTTAGTTAGGGGGGTAGGCAGGGAGGCTGGGGCCAACGTCCTGACTTTC. Translation: CASSLVRGVGREAGANVLTF.

This sequence joins TRBV20-1 and TRBJ2-7; 10 nucleotides align to TRBD1. CDR3 length: 14 amino acids. With V trimmed by 6 bases and J by 7 bases, 12 bases remained unmatched. Per the germline V gene, CDR1 is DFQATT and CDR2 is SNEGSKA (reference sequence). The CDR3 spells CSATPGTGVNEQYF. In DNA, the CDR3 is TGCAGTGCCACACCCGGGACAGGGGTCAATGAGCAGTACTTC.

This clonotype has a handful of counts. The chain has TRBV5-1 and TRBJ2-3; 11 positions match TRBD1. Trimming at V came to 4 bases and at J to 1 base, leaving 5 bases not matched to a gene. Germline CDR1 reads SGHRS; CDR2 reads YFSETQ. The CDR3 consists of 16 residues. The CDR3 sequence: CASSPGQGAGTDTQYF. CDR3 bases: TGCGCCAGCAGCCCCGGACAGGGGGCTGGCACAGATACGCAGTATTTT.

In its sample, this clonotype was seen a few times. The genes are TRBV28 and TRBJ1-6; 8 nucleotides agree with TRBD1. Germline loops: CDR1 MDHEN, CDR2 SYDVKM. The V gene end was trimmed by 8 bases and the J gene end by 7 bases; junction bases not matched to a gene: 4. CDR3 length equals 13 residues. The CDR3 spells CASGTGVNSPLHF. DNA for the CDR3: TGTGCCAGCGGGACAGGAGTAAATTCACCCCTCCACTTT.

There are a few counts of this clonotype. This chain uses TRBV29-1 with TRBJ1-4; TRBD1 is a possible D gene (5 bases). Germline CDR1 SQVTM, CDR2 ANQGSEA. V lost 4 bases, J lost 8 bases, and 14 bases lay in between. The CDR3 length is 13 residues. CDR3: CSVGWGRGEKLFF. The CDR3 DNA sequence: TGCAGCGTTGGTTGGGGGAGGGGAGAAAAACTGTTTTTT.

The V and J genes are TRBV15 and TRBJ1-6; 8 bases fit TRBD1. V shed 1 base, J shed 5 bases, and the junction held 1 base outside the gene matches. The CDR3 has 15 amino acids. Looked up from germline, CDR1 is LNHNV and CDR2 is YYDKDF (reference sequence). CDR3 DNA: TGTGCCACCAGCAGAGGGACAGGGAATAATTCACCCCTCCACTTT. Its protein product is CATSRGTGNNSPLHF.

This clonotype came up a few times. The chain links TRBV7-6 to TRBJ2-1, with TRBD1 matching 9 bases. The V gene end was trimmed by 5 bases and the J gene end by 6 bases; junction bases not matched to a gene: 5. The CDR3 sequence is 14 residues long. Germline CDR1 is SGHVS and CDR2 is FNYEAQ. Here the CDR3 reads CASSAGQGSNEQFF. For the CDR3, the DNA is TGTGCCAGCAGCGCGGGACAGGGAAGCAATGAGCAGTTCTTC.

This clonotype occurred a few times. In nucleotides, the CDR3 is TGCAGCGTTGAGCAAACAGGGGGAGTATCTGGGGCCAACGTCCTGACTTTC. Translation gives CSVEQTGGVSGANVLTF. The chain is built from TRBV29-1 and TRBJ2-6, with TRBD1 matching over 8 bases. This CDR3 spans 17 amino acids. With 3 bases clipped from V and 1 base from J, the junction kept 8 bases outside the gene matches. Germline V gene data show CDR1 as SQVTM and CDR2 as ANQGSEA.

This clonotype occurred a few times. The chain uses TRBV7-2 and TRBJ2-5; 12 nucleotides agree with TRBD2. With 1 base clipped from V and 4 bases from J, the junction kept 7 bases outside the gene matches. This CDR3 contains 17 residues. Germline CDR1 and CDR2: SGHTA and FQGNSA. Here the CDR3 reads CASSLGLAGGYRETQYF. In nucleotides, the CDR3 is TGTGCCAGCAGCTTAGGGCTAGCGGGGGGGTACCGAGAGACCCAGTACTTC.

This clonotype was recorded only once. J is TRBJ2-1 and V is TRBV7-3; D tentatively fits TRBD1 or TRBD2 (5 bases each). V lost 4 bases and J 4 bases, leaving 14 bases between the germline ends. The CDR3 consists of 15 residues. The germline gives CDR1 SGHTA, CDR2 FQGTGA. The CDR3 coding sequence is TGTGCCAGCAGCTCCACCCACGGGGCATACAATGAGCAGTTCTTC. This sequence encodes CASSSTHGAYNEQFF.

Only a few counts were recorded for this clonotype. This may come from a read error, since a much larger clone is one base off. The chain recombines TRBV29-1 with TRBJ1-2; maybe TRBD1 (5 bases). The V and J ends lost 7 bases and 8 bases respectively, with 14 bases between them. The CDR3 length is 11 residues. Per germline, CDR1 SQVTM and CDR2 ANQGSEA. This chain's CDR3 is CSGGSGGGYTF. The CDR3 coding sequence is TGCAGCGGCGGGAGTGGGGGAGGCTACACCTTC. Full variable domain (remainder filled in from reference TRBV29-1 and TRBJ1-2): SAVISQKPSRDICQRGTSLTIQCQVDSQVTMMFWYRQQPGQSLTLIATANQGSEATYESGFVIDKFPISRPNLTFSTLTVSNMSPEDSSIYLCSGGSGGGYTFGSGTRLTVV.

The chain combines TRBV4-1 with TRBJ1-6; TRBD1 aligns across 12 bases. The CDR3 loop spans 18 amino acids. The V and J ends lost 4 bases and 4 bases, in that order; junction bases with no gene match: 8. Germline V gene data show CDR1 as MGHRA and CDR2 as YSYEKL. The CDR3 DNA is TGCGCCAGCAGCCCCCCGGGACAGGGGGCCTGGTATAATTCACCCCTCCACTTT. Its translation is CASSPPGQGAWYNSPLHF.

The chain uses TRBV4-1 and TRBJ1-2; a weak D match, TRBD1 (5 bases). Germline CDR1 reads MGHRA; CDR2 reads YSYEKL. This CDR3 has 16 amino acids. V was pared by 1 base and J by 2 bases, with 14 bases between. The CDR3 is CASSQGRGTANYGYTF. In DNA, the CDR3 is TGCGCCAGCAGCCAAGGTCGAGGGACGGCCAACTATGGCTACACCTTC.

This chain uses TRBV12-3 or TRBV12-4 with TRBJ2-1; TRBD1 aligns across 9 bases. With the DNA end fitting TRBJ2-7 better, the J assignment may be wrong. CDR3 length equals 15 residues. CDR3 sequence reads: CASSEDRGAYNEQYF. For the CDR3, the DNA is TGTGCCAGCAGTGAGGACAGGGGAGCGTACAATGAGCAGTACTTC.

The table lists this clonotype with a few counts. CDR3 DNA sequence: TGTGCCAGCAGCACCCCGACAGGATTCTACGAGCAGTACTTC. It specifies CASSTPTGFYEQYF. V gene TRBV7-2 combines with J gene TRBJ2-7; D is possibly TRBD1 (6 bases). V was trimmed by 5 bases and J by 3 bases, leaving 14 bases between them. The length of the CDR3 is 14 residues. Per the germline V gene, CDR1 is SGHTA and CDR2 is FQGNSA.

Regarding this clonotype: A much more abundant neighbour one base away suggests this may be a read error. The gene calls are TRBV4-3 and TRBJ2-7; possibly TRBD1 for D (5 bases). The CDR3 has 16 residues. The germline V and J ends were trimmed by 1 base and 7 bases, with 20 bases remaining between them. Germline values: CDR1 LGHNA, CDR2 YSLEER. CDR3: CASSQGTGVSYNEQYF. In DNA form, the CDR3 reads TGCGCCAGCAGCCAAGGAACAGGAGTTTCCTACAATGAGCAGTACTTC.